Below, 12 T cell receptor beta chains from the same sample are listed, as sequenced in a study of immune evolution from preneoplasia to lung adenocarcinoma (dated by TCRdb to 2020 to 2023). Library construction relied on the immunoSEQ multiplex PCR assay. TCRdb took over this immuneACCESS table, retaining in-frame rearrangements with V and J assigned. Such tables are incomplete; in checked studies, under half of the missing clones stem from an unresolved V gene, and the remainder is unexplained. A total of approximately 7,400 clones appear in this sample, 78% of them only once. 6% to 7.5% of the sample rests with the top ten. The sequencing input was FFPE adjacent normal lung tissue. The origin of the receptors is a person between 65 and 80 years old with lung adenocarcinoma.

V and J are TRBV29-1 and TRBJ2-7; D possibly corresponds to TRBD2 (6 bases). The CDR3 is 11 amino acids. V was trimmed by 2 bases and J by 6 bases, leaving 8 bases between them. The germline CDR1 and CDR2 sequences are SQVTM and ANQGSEA. CDR3 nucleotides: TGCAGCGTTGAAACCGGGAGCGAGCAGTACTTC. Encoded protein: CSVETGSEQYF.

The chain employs TRBV20-1 and TRBJ2-5; D remains ambiguous. Trimming left V 6 bases short and J 4 bases short, with 6 bases between. This CDR3 contains 10 residues. The V gene's germline CDR1 is DFQATT and CDR2 SNEGSKA (reference sequence). CDR3 residues: CSARGETQYF. In DNA form, the CDR3 reads TGCAGTGCCCGAGGAGAGACCCAGTACTTC.

The chain has TRBV7-2 and TRBJ1-2, with 10 bases fitting TRBD1. The CDR3 contains 16 residues. J was trimmed by 2 bases and V by 4 bases; bases with no gene match: 7. CDR1 SGHTA and CDR2 FQGNSA come from the germline V gene. The CDR3 here is CASSYTDRGTNYGYTF. Written as DNA, the CDR3 is TGTGCCAGCAGCTACACGGACAGGGGGACCAACTATGGCTACACCTTC.

The V and J genes are TRBV2 and TRBJ1-5; D possibly corresponds to TRBD1 (6 bases). Germline V gives CDR1 SNHLY, CDR2 FYNNEI. Deletions cut 6 bases from V and 3 bases from J, with 12 bases between. The CDR3 extends over 14 amino acids. The CDR3 DNA reads as TGTGCCAGCAGCGTAGGACAGAACAATCAGCCCCAGCATTTT. Translating gives CASSVGQNNQPQHF.

This chain connects TRBV10-3 to TRBJ2-3; 8 nucleotides match TRBD2. V was pared by 2 bases and J by 4 bases, with 2 bases of the junction left unmatched. This CDR3 is 14 amino acids long. Germline values: CDR1 ENHRY, CDR2 SYGVKD. CDR3 region: CAISEKREPDTQYF. In DNA form, the CDR3 reads TGTGCCATCAGTGAGAAGCGGGAGCCAGATACGCAGTATTTT.

The V gene is TRBV7-6, the J gene TRBJ2-5; the match to TRBD1 covers 7 bases. This CDR3 is built from 16 residues. The trim removed 3 bases at V and 2 bases at J, leaving 9 bases unmatched. Germline loops: CDR1 SGHVS, CDR2 FNYEAQ. CDR3 nucleotides: TGTGCCAGCAGCTTGGCCGGGACAGCCTTTCAAGAGACCCAGTACTTC. Translating gives CASSLAGTAFQETQYF.

V is TRBV14 and J is TRBJ2-7, with TRBD1 matching 7 bases. The CDR3 spans 12 residues. V shed 4 bases and J 13 bases; nucleotides not matched to a gene: 10. Looked up from germline, CDR1 is SGHDN and CDR2 is FVKESK. The CDR3 DNA is TGTGCCAGCAGCCTAGACAGGGCGGTTCAATACTTC. Its protein product is CASSLDRAVQYF. The full variable domain, with the rest looked up from reference TRBV14 and TRBJ2-7, is EAGVTQFPSHSVIEKGQTVTLRCDPISGHDNLYWYRRVMGKEIKFLLHFVKESKQDESGMPNNRFLAERTGGTYSTLKVQPAELEDSGVYFCASSLDRAVQYFGPGTRLTVT.

The V and J genes are TRBV13 and TRBJ2-3; the D gene is possibly TRBD1 (6 bases). The CDR3 contains 16 residues. V lost 0 bases to trimming and J lost 0 bases, with 10 bases between them. The germline gives CDR1 PRHDT, CDR2 FYEKMQ (reference sequence). The DNA of the CDR3 is TGTGCCAGCAGCTTAGGGCTGGGGGCGAGCACAGATACGCAGTATTTT. Translation: CASSLGLGASTDTQYF.

The CDR3 DNA is TGTGCCAGCAGTGAAGGGACAGGGGGCGGGTACGAGCAGTACTTC. Protein sequence: CASSEGTGGGYEQYF. The V gene is TRBV6-1, the J gene TRBJ2-7, with TRBD1 matching 11 bases. Germline V CDR1 and CDR2: MNHNS, SASEGT. Trimming at V came to 1 base and at J to 4 bases, leaving 3 bases not matched to a gene. There are 15 residues in the CDR3.

This clone was counted a single time. The chain carries TRBV7-3 and TRBJ1-5; D gene ambiguous. Germline CDR1 SGHTA, CDR2 FQGTGA. This CDR3 comprises 16 residues. The ends were cut back, 0 bases at V and 4 bases at J, with 13 bases in the middle. The CDR3 bases are TGTGCCAGCAGCTTAACTCTAAAAACAGCTAATCAGCCCCAGCATTTT. Translating it yields CASSLTLKTANQPQHF.

The chain combines TRBV11-3 with TRBJ1-5, with D perhaps matching TRBD1 (6 bases). Germline loops: CDR1 SGHNT, CDR2 YENEEA. The CDR3 is 15 residues long. Trimming cost V 5 bases and J 7 bases, with 18 bases left between them. DNA of the CDR3: TGTGCCAGCAGCCAAGATAGGGGGGGCGTCCAGCCCCAGCATTTT. Protein: CASSQDRGGVQPQHF.

V usage is TRBV7-8 and J usage is TRBJ1-5, with D maybe TRBD1 (6 bases). Trimming removed 1 base at V and 4 bases at J, with 14 bases between. This CDR3 spans 16 amino acids. Germline assignment: CDR1 SGHVS and CDR2 FQNEAQ. The CDR3 DNA is TGTGCCAGCAGCTTAGAGGAGAACAGGGTGAATCAGCCCCAGCATTTT. Its translation is CASSLEENRVNQPQHF.